This entry is about one T cell receptor beta chain. Its specificity is unknown. Amplification used 60 Vbeta primers and 13 Jbeta primers. Generated by immunoSEQ multiplex PCR, the TCRdb table keeps only in-frame clones and is missing some. The table has about 150,000 clones, roughly 80% seen once. While unrecorded immune exposures were likely, the donors were nominally healthy when sampled. The germline V gene has CDR1 LNHDA and CDR2 SQIVND (reference sequence). The V and J ends lost 8 bases and 1 base respectively, with 8 bases between them. The CDR3 consists of 12 residues. These data come from a study of cytomegalovirus exposure and HLA in healthy donors. Whole-study results and caveats: When the data were analyzed later, several of the most significant clusters appeared to be linked to common viral pathogens. The authors enumerated 150 to 200 TCR beta chains as linked to cytomegalovirus. A missense variant in DCLRE1C was later tied to TCR beta V- and J-gene trimming.

The origin of this receptor is a man aged 18-30 years in good health and CMV-seronegative. The chain uses TRBV19 and TRBJ2-5; no clear D gene. The sequenced sample consisted of PBMCs. CDR3 loop: CASCGSQETQYF. In nucleotides, the CDR3 is TGTGCCAGTTGCGGTTCCCAAGAGACCCAGTACTTC.